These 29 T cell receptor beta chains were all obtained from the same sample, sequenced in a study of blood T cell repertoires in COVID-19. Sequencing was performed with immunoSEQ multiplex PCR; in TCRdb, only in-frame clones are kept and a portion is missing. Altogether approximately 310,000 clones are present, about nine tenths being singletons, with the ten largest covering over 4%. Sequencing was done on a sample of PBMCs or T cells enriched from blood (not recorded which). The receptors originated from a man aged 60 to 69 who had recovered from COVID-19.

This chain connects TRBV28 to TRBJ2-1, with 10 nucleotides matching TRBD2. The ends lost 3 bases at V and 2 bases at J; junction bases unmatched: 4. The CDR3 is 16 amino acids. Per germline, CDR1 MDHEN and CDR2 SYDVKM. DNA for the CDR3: TGTGCCAGCAGTTTCTGGACTAGCGGACCCTACAATGAGCAGTTCTTC. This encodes CASSFWTSGPYNEQFF.

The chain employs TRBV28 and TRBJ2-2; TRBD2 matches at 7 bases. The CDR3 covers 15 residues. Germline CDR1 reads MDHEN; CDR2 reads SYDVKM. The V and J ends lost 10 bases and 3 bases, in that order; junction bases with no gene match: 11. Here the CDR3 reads CATLEWGRDTGELFF. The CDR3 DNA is TGTGCCACCCTAGAGTGGGGGAGGGACACCGGGGAGCTGTTTTTT. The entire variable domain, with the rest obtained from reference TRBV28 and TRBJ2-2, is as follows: DVKVTQSSRYLVKRTGEKVFLECVQDMDHENMFWYRQDPGLGLRLIYFSYDVKMKEKGDIPEGYSVSREKKERFSLILESASTNQTSMYLCATLEWGRDTGELFFGEGSRLTVL.

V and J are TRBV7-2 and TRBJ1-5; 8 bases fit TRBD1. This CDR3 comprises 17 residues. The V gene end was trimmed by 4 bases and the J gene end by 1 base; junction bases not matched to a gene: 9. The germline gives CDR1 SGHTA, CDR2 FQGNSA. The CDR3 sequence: CASSWTGLIQSNQPQHF. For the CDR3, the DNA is TGTGCCAGCAGCTGGACAGGGCTAATTCAAAGCAATCAGCCCCAGCATTTT.

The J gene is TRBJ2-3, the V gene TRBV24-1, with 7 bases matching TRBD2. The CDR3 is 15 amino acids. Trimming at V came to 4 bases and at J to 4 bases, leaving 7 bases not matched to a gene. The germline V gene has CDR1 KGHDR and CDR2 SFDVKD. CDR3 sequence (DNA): TGTGCCACCAGTGAGTCCTTGACTAGCCCAGATACGCAGTATTTT. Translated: CATSESLTSPDTQYF.

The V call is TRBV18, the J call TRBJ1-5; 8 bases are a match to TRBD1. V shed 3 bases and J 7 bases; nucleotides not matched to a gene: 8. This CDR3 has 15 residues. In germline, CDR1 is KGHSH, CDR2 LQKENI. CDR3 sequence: CASSPGQGQTQPQHF. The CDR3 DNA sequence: TGTGCCAGCTCACCCGGACAGGGCCAAACGCAGCCCCAGCATTTT.

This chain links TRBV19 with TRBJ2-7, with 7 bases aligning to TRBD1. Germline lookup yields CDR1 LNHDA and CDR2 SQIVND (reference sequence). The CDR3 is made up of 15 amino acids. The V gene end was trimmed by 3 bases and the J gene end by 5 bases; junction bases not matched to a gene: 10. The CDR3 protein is CASSIQTGSLHEQYF. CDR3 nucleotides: TGTGCCAGTAGTATCCAGACAGGGTCTCTGCACGAGCAGTACTTC.

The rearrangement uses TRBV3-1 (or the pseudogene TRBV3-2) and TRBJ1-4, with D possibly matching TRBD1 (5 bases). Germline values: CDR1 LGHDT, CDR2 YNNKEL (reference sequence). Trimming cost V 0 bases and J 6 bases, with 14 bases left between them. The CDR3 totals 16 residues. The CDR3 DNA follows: TGTGCCAGCAGCCAAGATCAACGCAGGGCTTATGAAAAACTGTTTTTT. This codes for CASSQDQRRAYEKLFF.

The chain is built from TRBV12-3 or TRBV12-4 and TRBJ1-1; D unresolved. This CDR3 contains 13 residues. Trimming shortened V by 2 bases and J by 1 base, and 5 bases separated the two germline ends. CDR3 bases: TGTGCCAGCAGTTTATTCCAGAACACTGAAGCTTTCTTT. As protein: CASSLFQNTEAFF.

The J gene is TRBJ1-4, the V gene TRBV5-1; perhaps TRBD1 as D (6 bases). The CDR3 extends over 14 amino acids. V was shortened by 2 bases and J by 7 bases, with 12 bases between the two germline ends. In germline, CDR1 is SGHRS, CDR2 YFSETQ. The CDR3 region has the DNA TGCGCCAGCAGCTTTCGGACAGCAGGTGAAAAACTGTTTTTT. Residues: CASSFRTAGEKLFF.

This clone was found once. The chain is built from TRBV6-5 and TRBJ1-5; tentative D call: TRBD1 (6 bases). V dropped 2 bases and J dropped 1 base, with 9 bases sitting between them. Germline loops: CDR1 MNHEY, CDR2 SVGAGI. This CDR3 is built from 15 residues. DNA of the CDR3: TGTGCCAGCAGTTACCCGCAGGGGAGCAATCAGCCCCAGCATTTT. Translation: CASSYPQGSNQPQHF.

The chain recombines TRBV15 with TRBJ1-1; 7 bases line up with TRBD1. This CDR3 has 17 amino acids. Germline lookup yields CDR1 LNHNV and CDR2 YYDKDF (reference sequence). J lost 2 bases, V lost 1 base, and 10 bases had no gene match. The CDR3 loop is CATSRGQGGYTNTEAFF. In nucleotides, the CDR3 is TGTGCCACCAGCAGAGGCCAAGGGGGCTATACAAACACTGAAGCTTTCTTT.

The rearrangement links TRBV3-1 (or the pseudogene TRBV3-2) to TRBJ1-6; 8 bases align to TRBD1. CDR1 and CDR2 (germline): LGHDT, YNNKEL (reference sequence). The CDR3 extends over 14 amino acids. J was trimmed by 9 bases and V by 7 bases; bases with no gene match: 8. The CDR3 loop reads CASTDRGSSSPLHF. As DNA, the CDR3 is TGTGCCAGCACCGACAGGGGAAGCAGTTCACCCCTCCACTTT.

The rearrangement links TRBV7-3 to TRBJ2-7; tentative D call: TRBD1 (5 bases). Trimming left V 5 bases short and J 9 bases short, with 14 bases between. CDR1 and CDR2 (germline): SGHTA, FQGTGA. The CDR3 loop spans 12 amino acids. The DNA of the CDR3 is TGTGCCAGCAGCATCACAGGTAGTGGGCAGTACTTC. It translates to CASSITGSGQYF.

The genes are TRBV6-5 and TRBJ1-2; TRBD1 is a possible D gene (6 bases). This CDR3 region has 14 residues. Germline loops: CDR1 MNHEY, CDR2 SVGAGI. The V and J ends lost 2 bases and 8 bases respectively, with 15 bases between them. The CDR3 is CASSYRGGPDGYTF. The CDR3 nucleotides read TGTGCCAGCAGTTACCGGGGGGGCCCGGACGGCTACACCTTC.

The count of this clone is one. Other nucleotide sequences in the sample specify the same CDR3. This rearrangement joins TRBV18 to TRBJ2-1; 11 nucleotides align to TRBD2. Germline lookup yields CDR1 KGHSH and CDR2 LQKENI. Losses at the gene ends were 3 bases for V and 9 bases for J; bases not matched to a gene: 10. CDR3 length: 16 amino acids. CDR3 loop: CASSPQLAGGRGEQFF. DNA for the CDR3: TGTGCCAGCTCACCCCAATTAGCGGGAGGGCGGGGTGAGCAGTTCTTC.

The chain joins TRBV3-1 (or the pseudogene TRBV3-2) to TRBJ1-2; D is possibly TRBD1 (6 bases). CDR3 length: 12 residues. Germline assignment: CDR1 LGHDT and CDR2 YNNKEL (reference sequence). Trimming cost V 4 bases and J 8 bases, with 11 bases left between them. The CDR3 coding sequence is TGTGCCAGCAGCCGGCAGGGGAACGGCTACACCTTC. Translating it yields CASSRQGNGYTF.

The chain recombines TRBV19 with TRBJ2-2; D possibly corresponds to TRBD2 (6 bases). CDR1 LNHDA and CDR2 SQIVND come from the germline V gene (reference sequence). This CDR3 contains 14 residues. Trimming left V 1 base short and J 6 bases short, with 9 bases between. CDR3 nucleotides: TGTGCCAGTAGTATAGCGGGAGTGGCCGGGGAGCTGTTTTTT. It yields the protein CASSIAGVAGELFF. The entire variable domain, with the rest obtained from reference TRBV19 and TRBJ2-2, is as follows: DGGITQSPKYLFRKEGQNVTLSCEQNLNHDAMYWYRQDPGQGLRLIYYSQIVNDFQKGDIAEGYSVSREKKESFPLTVTSAQKNPTAFYLCASSIAGVAGELFFGEGSRLTVL.

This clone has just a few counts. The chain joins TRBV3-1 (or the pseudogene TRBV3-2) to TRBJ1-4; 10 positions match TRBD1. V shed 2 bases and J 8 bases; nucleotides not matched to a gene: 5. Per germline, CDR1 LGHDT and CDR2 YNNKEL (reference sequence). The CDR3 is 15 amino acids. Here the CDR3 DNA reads TGTGCCAGCAGCCAATGGACAGGGGGGGAAGAAAAACTGTTTTTT. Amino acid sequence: CASSQWTGGEEKLFF.

The CDR3 DNA reads as TGTGCCAGCAGTTACTCGAAAGAGAGCTCCTACGAGCAGTACTTC. Protein: CASSYSKESSYEQYF. V usage is TRBV6-2 or TRBV6-3 and J usage is TRBJ2-7; no clear D. Deletions cut 0 bases from V and 0 bases from J, with 9 bases between. CDR3 length: 15 residues. Per the germline V gene, CDR1 is MNHEY and CDR2 is SVGEGT.

The CDR3 coding sequence is TGTGCCAGCTCACGGGACAGGGTTTCCACAGATACGCAGTATTTT. Translating it yields CASSRDRVSTDTQYF. The J gene is TRBJ2-3, the V gene TRBV18; 9 nucleotides agree with TRBD1. The CDR3 consists of 15 residues. Germline V gene sequence: CDR1 KGHSH, CDR2 LQKENI. With 4 bases clipped from V and 2 bases from J, the junction kept 4 bases outside the gene matches.

The chain's CDR3 is CASSVAQGISGNTIYF. The CDR3 DNA reads as TGTGCCAGCAGCGTAGCTCAGGGCATCTCTGGAAACACCATATATTTT. The chain uses TRBV9 and TRBJ1-3; D possibly corresponds to TRBD1 (5 bases). The V and J ends lost 0 bases and 0 bases respectively, with 10 bases between them. CDR1 is SGDLS, CDR2 YYNGEE, per germline. The CDR3 spans 16 residues.

CDR3 amino acids: CASSQALLAGDSDEQFF. CDR3 DNA sequence: TGTGCCAGCAGCCAAGCCCTACTAGCGGGGGACTCCGATGAGCAGTTCTTC. This chain connects TRBV4-2 to TRBJ2-1; 11 nucleotides match TRBD2. The trim removed 1 base at V and 8 bases at J, leaving 10 bases unmatched. The CDR3 covers 17 residues. Germline V gene lookup returns CDR1 LGHNA and CDR2 YNFKEQ.

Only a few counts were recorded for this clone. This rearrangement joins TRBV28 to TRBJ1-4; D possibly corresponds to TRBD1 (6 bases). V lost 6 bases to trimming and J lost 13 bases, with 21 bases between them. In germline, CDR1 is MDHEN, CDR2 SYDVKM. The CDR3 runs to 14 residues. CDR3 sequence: CASRLNGGGQLLFF. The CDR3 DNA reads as TGTGCCAGCAGACTGAACGGCGGCGGACAGCTACTGTTTTTT.

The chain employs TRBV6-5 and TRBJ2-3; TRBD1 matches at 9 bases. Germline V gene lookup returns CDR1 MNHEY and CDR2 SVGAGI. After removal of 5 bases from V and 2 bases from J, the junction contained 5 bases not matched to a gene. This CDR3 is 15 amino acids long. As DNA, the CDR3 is TGTGCCAGCAGTCGGACAGGGGCCACCACAGATACGCAGTATTTT. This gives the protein CASSRTGATTDTQYF.

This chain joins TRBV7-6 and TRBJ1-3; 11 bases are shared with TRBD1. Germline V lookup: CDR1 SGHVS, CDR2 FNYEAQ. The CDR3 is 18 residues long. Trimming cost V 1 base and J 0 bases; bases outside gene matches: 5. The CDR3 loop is CASSLGTGGPSSGNTIYF. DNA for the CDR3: TGTGCCAGCAGCTTAGGGACAGGGGGCCCCTCCTCTGGAAACACCATATATTTT.

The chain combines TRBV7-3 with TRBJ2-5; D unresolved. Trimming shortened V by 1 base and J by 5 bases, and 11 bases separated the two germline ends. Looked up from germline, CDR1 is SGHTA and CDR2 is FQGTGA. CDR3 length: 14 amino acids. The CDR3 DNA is TGTGCCAGCAGCTTAAGGTACTCCGGGGAGACCCAGTACTTC. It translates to CASSLRYSGETQYF.

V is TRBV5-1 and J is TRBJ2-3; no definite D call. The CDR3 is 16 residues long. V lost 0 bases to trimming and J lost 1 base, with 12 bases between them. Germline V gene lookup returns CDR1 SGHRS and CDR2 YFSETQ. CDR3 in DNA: TGCGCCAGCAGCTTGGACTTTCCTACGGGCACAGATACGCAGTATTTT. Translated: CASSLDFPTGTDTQYF.

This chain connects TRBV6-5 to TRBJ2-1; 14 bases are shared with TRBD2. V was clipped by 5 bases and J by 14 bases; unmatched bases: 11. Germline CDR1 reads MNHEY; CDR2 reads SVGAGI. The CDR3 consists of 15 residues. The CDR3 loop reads CASSRGTSGSSGKFF. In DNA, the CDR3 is TGTGCCAGCAGTAGGGGGACTAGCGGGAGCTCAGGCAAGTTCTTC.

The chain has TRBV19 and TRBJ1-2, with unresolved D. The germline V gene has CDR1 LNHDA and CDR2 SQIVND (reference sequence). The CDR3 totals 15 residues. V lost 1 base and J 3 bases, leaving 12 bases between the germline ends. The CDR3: CASSIVPGGDYGYTF. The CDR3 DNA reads TGTGCCAGTAGTATAGTACCCGGCGGAGACTATGGCTACACCTTC.